This T cell receptor (beta chain) was sequenced for a study of cytomegalovirus exposure and HLA in healthy donors. Study observations and caveats: Among TCR sequences, most were rare, though some public TCRs appeared in many donors. Subsequent analysis showed first-cohort TCR clusters tending to co-occur in around 130 validation repertoires.

Trimming took 3 bases from V and 0 from J, leaving 12 bases between them. This CDR3 region has 16 residues. CDR1 ENHRY and CDR2 SYGVKD come from the germline V gene. A note on this clone: What it recognizes is unknown.

Donors came from a validation cohort of 90 to 150 subjects, distinct from the first 666-subject cohort. Sequencing was performed with immunoSEQ multiplex PCR; in TCRdb, only in-frame clones are kept and a portion is missing. The sample contains around 130,000 clones, about 90% of which appear only once. This chain uses TRBV10-3 with TRBJ1-5; tentatively, D is TRBD1 (6 bases). The receptor was derived from a man under 40 in good health and CMV-seronegative. The sequenced sample was PBMCs. The CDR3 protein is CAISEEGVHSNQPQHF. The CDR3 bases are TGTGCCATCAGTGAAGAGGGGGTCCATAGCAATCAGCCCCAGCATTTT.